This TCR beta chain was sequenced for a study of blood T cell repertoires in COVID-19 (dated by TCRdb to about 2020). About the full investigation: Samples covering the acute and convalescent phases of COVID-19 were provided by collaborators in the United States, Italy and Spain. Subjects who had been exposed to COVID-19, were actively infected with it, or had recovered from it provided the deeply sampled blood TCRbeta repertoires that made up the dataset. The material from the prospective study consisted of cDNA or gDNA derived from T cells, B-cell-depleted T cells, or PBMCs. Where available, HLA class I and class II types were taken from metadata supplied by the sample provider and were not determined by assay-based typing. Sample metadata almost always included a de-identified subject ID, COVID-19 status, age in years and sex. Samples came from the ongoing ImmuneRACE study (first 160 participants) plus 1,254 subjects from 6 global collaborators. The repertoires were released in a freely available public database meant as a resource for research on the immune response to SARS-CoV-2. Here is what the overall study found, with its caveats: Clinical and demographic metadata were provided uncurated, with the amount varying by source and participant.

CDR1 MNHEY and CDR2 SVGAGI are derived from the germline V gene. Relative to germline, V is missing 8 bases and J is missing 4 bases, with 4 bases of the junction outside any gene match. From the cysteine through the phenylalanine, the CDR3 covers 14 amino acids. Only CDR3 DNA remains: 42 bases, in frame from the first base. Collaborating institutions collected whole blood in K2EDTA tubes following their own protocols. For TCRbeta analysis, collaborators shipped samples in one of three forms: frozen whole blood, isolated PBMCs, or DNA extracted from either of those sample types. The immunoSEQ Assay, a bias-controlled multiplex PCR, was used to amplify TCRbeta CDR3 regions from genomic DNA. Processing in the source paper ran as follows. Within the assay, amplification of reference gene primers was used to estimate how many nucleated cells each sample contained. To quantify the absolute abundance of each unique TCRbeta CDR3 rearrangement, sequence reads were collapsed and filtered. For each sample, productive Simpson clonality was calculated as the square root of Simpson's diversity index over productive rearrangements. Entries here come from immuneACCESS through TCRdb and include only in-frame sequences with V and J called. Some clones fail to appear in such tables; in the studies checked, an unresolved V gene covers under half of the shortfall, and the cause of the remainder is unknown. V and J calls and clone size are given by that table; D and trimming were obtained from the DNA. Present in this sample are under 110,000 clones, around 94% of which were seen just once. The ten largest account for 5% to 6% of the sample.

As for this clone: The antigen it binds to is not known. No base qualities exist here, and no much larger clone lies one base off it.

The sequence links TRBV6-5 to TRBJ1-6; TRBD1 matches 8 bases in the middle. This clonotype was sampled from a man aged 45-60 years with active COVID-19. The sequenced material came from peripheral blood. The CDR3 region reads CASFRTGYNSPLHF. The bases are TGTGCCAGCTTTCGGACAGGGTATAATTCACCCCTCCACTTT.